Listed below are T cell receptor beta chains from one sample, sequenced in a study of long-term antiretroviral therapy in people with HIV. Method: immunoSEQ multiplex PCR; TCRdb's copy keeps in-frame clones and lacks some. Among over 30,000 clones, 60% to 85% were seen once, and the ten largest hold 7.1%. Here the sequenced sample was unsorted PBMCs, taken 2 years after starting antiretroviral therapy. Receptors were obtained from a woman between 45 and 60 years old with HIV. Both conserved end residues are part of each CDR3. A D gene is named only where the DNA matches it firmly. Clone size is shown for a subset of rows, as once, few, many or a class of expanded clone.

CDR3aa: CASSVSPDEQYF; CDR3nt: TGTGCCAGCAGCGTATCCCCCGACGAGCAGTACTTC; v_gene: TRBV11-2; d_gene: NA; j_gene: TRBJ2-7; abundance: NA
CDR3aa: CASSQVKGNYGYTF; CDR3nt: TGCGCCAGCAGCCAAGTGAAGGGAAACTATGGCTACACCTTC; v_gene: TRBV4-1; d_gene: NA; j_gene: TRBJ1-2; abundance: few
CDR3aa: CASSLAAPIYNEQFF; CDR3nt: TGTGCCAGCAGCTTAGCGGCCCCGATTTACAATGAGCAGTTCTTC; v_gene: TRBV7-6; d_gene: NA; j_gene: TRBJ2-1; abundance: NA
CDR3aa: CASSDLVPGELFF; CDR3nt: TGTGCCAGCAGTGACCTGGTCCCCGGGGAGCTGTTTTTT; v_gene: TRBV2; d_gene: NA; j_gene: TRBJ2-2; abundance: NA
CDR3aa: CASRPPLDNEQFF; CDR3nt: TGTGCCAGCAGGCCCCCTTTGGACAATGAGCAGTTCTTC; v_gene: TRBV25-1; d_gene: NA; j_gene: TRBJ2-1; abundance: once
CDR3aa: CASSITGGSEAFF; CDR3nt: TGTGCCAGTAGTATTACAGGGGGATCTGAAGCTTTCTTT; v_gene: TRBV19; d_gene: TRBD1; j_gene: TRBJ1-1; abundance: once
CDR3aa: CASRSQGLNTEAFF; CDR3nt: TGTGCCAGCAGGTCACAGGGGTTGAACACTGAAGCTTTCTTT; v_gene: TRBV7-2; d_gene: TRBD1; j_gene: TRBJ1-1; abundance: few
CDR3aa: CASSGGGQTGELFF; CDR3nt: TGCGCCAGCAGCGGGGGGGGACAGACCGGGGAGCTGTTTTTT; v_gene: TRBV5-1; d_gene: NA; j_gene: TRBJ2-2; abundance: NA
CDR3aa: CASSLGTGKNEKLFF; CDR3nt: TGTGCCAGCAGCTTAGGGACAGGCAAGAATGAAAAACTGTTTTTT; v_gene: TRBV7-3; d_gene: TRBD1; j_gene: TRBJ1-4; abundance: NA
CDR3aa: CASIVGVMAFF; CDR3nt: TGTGCCAGCATTGTGGGGGTGATGGCTTTCTTT; v_gene: TRBV6-1; d_gene: NA; j_gene: TRBJ1-1; abundance: NA
CDR3aa: CASSRPRGTNEKLFF; CDR3nt: TGTGCCAGTAGTAGACCGAGGGGGACTAATGAAAAACTGTTTTTT; v_gene: TRBV19; d_gene: NA; j_gene: TRBJ1-4; abundance: NA
CDR3aa: CASSPIAGDSTDTQYF; CDR3nt: TGTGCCAGCTCACCCATAGCGGGGGATAGCACAGATACGCAGTATTTT; v_gene: TRBV18; d_gene: TRBD2; j_gene: TRBJ2-3; abundance: once
CDR3aa: CASSEAKGVSTDTQYF; CDR3nt: TGTGCCAGCAGTGAAGCTAAGGGGGTTAGCACAGATACGCAGTATTTT; v_gene: TRBV6-1; d_gene: NA; j_gene: TRBJ2-3; abundance: NA
CDR3aa: CASSWFKGMNSPLHF; CDR3nt: TGTGCCAGCAGTTGGTTCAAAGGAATGAATTCACCCCTCCACTTT; v_gene: TRBV5-4; d_gene: NA; j_gene: TRBJ1-6; abundance: NA
CDR3aa: CASSVEQGYYEQYF; CDR3nt: TGTGCCAGCAGCGTAGAACAGGGTTACTACGAGCAGTACTTC; v_gene: TRBV9; d_gene: NA; j_gene: TRBJ2-7; abundance: NA
CDR3aa: CAIAPRDVDGYTF; CDR3nt: TGTGCCATAGCACCCCGGGACGTAGATGGCTACACCTTC; v_gene: TRBV10-3; d_gene: NA; j_gene: TRBJ1-2; abundance: NA
CDR3aa: CASSPGGGKNIQYF; CDR3nt: TGCGCCAGCAGCCCAGGGGGAGGCAAAAACATTCAGTACTTC; v_gene: TRBV5-1; d_gene: NA; j_gene: TRBJ2-4; abundance: NA
CDR3aa: CASDSGTGYGYTF; CDR3nt: TGTGCCAGCGATTCCGGGACGGGCTATGGCTACACCTTC; v_gene: TRBV2; d_gene: NA; j_gene: TRBJ1-2; abundance: NA
CDR3aa: CAWSVLATDTQYF; CDR3nt: TGTGCCTGGAGTGTACTGGCCACAGATACGCAGTATTTT; v_gene: TRBV30; d_gene: NA; j_gene: TRBJ2-3; abundance: NA
CDR3aa: CASSATGPTNEKLFF; CDR3nt: TGTGCCAGCAGCGCAACAGGGCCAACTAATGAAAAACTGTTTTTT; v_gene: TRBV5-4; d_gene: NA; j_gene: TRBJ1-4; abundance: once
CDR3aa: CASSGEVENEKLFF; CDR3nt: TGTGCCAGCAGCGGGGAGGTTGAGAATGAAAAACTGTTTTTT; v_gene: TRBV5-4; d_gene: NA; j_gene: TRBJ1-4; abundance: medium-sized
CDR3aa: CASRGDGPYYEQYF; CDR3nt: TGTGCCAGCAGGGGGGACGGGCCGTACTACGAGCAGTACTTC; v_gene: TRBV7-2; d_gene: NA; j_gene: TRBJ2-7; abundance: few
CDR3aa: CAWSKGAGETQYF; CDR3nt: TGTGCCTGGAGTAAGGGGGCCGGGGAGACCCAGTACTTC; v_gene: TRBV30; d_gene: TRBD1; j_gene: TRBJ2-5; abundance: NA
CDR3aa: CASQRGTNQPQHF; CDR3nt: TGTGCCAGTCAAAGGGGGACTAATCAGCCCCAGCATTTT; v_gene: TRBV19; d_gene: NA; j_gene: TRBJ1-5; abundance: NA
CDR3aa: CASSPPEGSKRETQYF; CDR3nt: TGTGCCAGCAGCCCCCCCGAAGGGAGCAAAAGAGAGACCCAGTACTTC; v_gene: TRBV7-9; d_gene: NA; j_gene: TRBJ2-5; abundance: NA
CDR3aa: CASSLWGKGYGYTF; CDR3nt: TGTGCCAGCAGCTTGTGGGGAAAAGGGTATGGCTACACCTTC; v_gene: TRBV5-6; d_gene: NA; j_gene: TRBJ1-2; abundance: NA
CDR3aa: CASSIGPGLTQPQHF; CDR3nt: TGTGCCAGTAGTATAGGTCCAGGGTTGACTCAGCCCCAGCATTTT; v_gene: TRBV19; d_gene: NA; j_gene: TRBJ1-5; abundance: NA
CDR3aa: CASSQEGVSGANVLTF; CDR3nt: TGTGCCAGCAGCCAAGAAGGGGTTTCTGGGGCCAACGTCCTGACTTTC; v_gene: TRBV4-2; d_gene: NA; j_gene: TRBJ2-6; abundance: NA
CDR3aa: CASSLRTSGITDTQYF; CDR3nt: TGCGCCAGCAGCCTCCGGACCTCCGGGATAACAGATACGCAGTATTTT; v_gene: TRBV5-1; d_gene: NA; j_gene: TRBJ2-3; abundance: NA
CDR3aa: CAINPRGIVGEQYF; CDR3nt: TGTGCCATCAACCCCCGGGGCATCGTAGGGGAGCAGTACTTC; v_gene: TRBV27; d_gene: NA; j_gene: TRBJ2-7; abundance: few
CDR3aa: CAISDDSASNEQFF; CDR3nt: TGTGCCATCAGTGATGATAGTGCCTCCAATGAGCAGTTCTTC; v_gene: TRBV10-3; d_gene: NA; j_gene: TRBJ2-1; abundance: NA
CDR3aa: CASSMGGHNNEQFF; CDR3nt: TGTGCCAGTAGTATGGGGGGACACAACAATGAGCAGTTCTTC; v_gene: TRBV19; d_gene: NA; j_gene: TRBJ2-1; abundance: NA
CDR3aa: CASSRTRENSPLHF; CDR3nt: TGTGCCAGCAGTCGAACTCGCGAGAATTCACCCCTCCACTTT; v_gene: TRBV6-5; d_gene: NA; j_gene: TRBJ1-6; abundance: NA
CDR3aa: CASSPDRPDSNQPQHF; CDR3nt: TGTGCCAGCTCACCCGACAGGCCCGATAGCAATCAGCCCCAGCATTTT; v_gene: TRBV18; d_gene: NA; j_gene: TRBJ1-5; abundance: once
CDR3aa: CTSSRKGLQETQYF; CDR3nt: TGCACCAGCAGCCGAAAGGGACTCCAAGAGACCCAGTACTTC; v_gene: TRBV1; d_gene: NA; j_gene: TRBJ2-5; abundance: NA
CDR3aa: CASSTGGTEAFF; CDR3nt: TGTGCCAGCAGCACAGGGGGCACTGAAGCTTTCTTT; v_gene: TRBV5-4; d_gene: TRBD1; j_gene: TRBJ1-1; abundance: NA
CDR3aa: CASSYYSHMNTEAFF; CDR3nt: TGCGCCAGCAGCTACTACAGCCACATGAACACTGAAGCTTTCTTT; v_gene: TRBV5-1; d_gene: NA; j_gene: TRBJ1-1; abundance: NA
CDR3aa: CASSFSTGALNTEAFF; CDR3nt: TGTGCCAGCAGTTTCTCGACAGGGGCCTTGAACACTGAAGCTTTCTTT; v_gene: TRBV27; d_gene: TRBD1; j_gene: TRBJ1-1; abundance: NA
CDR3aa: CASSPRDPVELFF; CDR3nt: TGTGCCAGCAGCCCCCGGGATCCCGTGGAGCTGTTTTTT; v_gene: TRBV9; d_gene: NA; j_gene: TRBJ2-2; abundance: NA
CDR3aa: CATEESGRESYNEQFF; CDR3nt: TGTGCCACGGAGGAGTCGGGACGAGAGAGCTACAATGAGCAGTTCTTC; v_gene: TRBV15; d_gene: NA; j_gene: TRBJ2-1; abundance: NA
CDR3aa: CASSLDLAGEVETQYF; CDR3nt: TGTGCCAGCAGCTTAGATCTAGCGGGGGAGGTAGAGACCCAGTACTTC; v_gene: TRBV7-8; d_gene: TRBD2; j_gene: TRBJ2-5; abundance: NA
CDR3aa: CASSLTPTPTNEKLFF; CDR3nt: TGCGCCAGCAGCTTGACACCAACCCCAACTAATGAAAAACTGTTTTTT; v_gene: TRBV5-1; d_gene: NA; j_gene: TRBJ1-4; abundance: NA
CDR3aa: CATSSRGETFF; CDR3nt: TGTGCCACCAGCAGTCGGGGTGAAACGTTCTTC; v_gene: TRBV15; d_gene: NA; j_gene: TRBJ2-1; abundance: NA
CDR3aa: CASSLRTSTDTQYF; CDR3nt: TGCGCCAGCAGCCTTCGGACCTCAACAGATACGCAGTATTTT; v_gene: TRBV5-1; d_gene: NA; j_gene: TRBJ2-3; abundance: NA
CDR3aa: CASSGANTEAFF; CDR3nt: TGCGCCAGCAGCGGGGCAAACACTGAAGCTTTCTTT; v_gene: TRBV5-1; d_gene: NA; j_gene: TRBJ1-1; abundance: NA
CDR3aa: CAWSVEYPAGNTIYF; CDR3nt: TGTGCCTGGAGTGTAGAGTATCCCGCTGGAAACACCATATATTTT; v_gene: TRBV30; d_gene: NA; j_gene: TRBJ1-3; abundance: NA
CDR3aa: CASSPLPGVDTGELFF; CDR3nt: TGTGCCAGTAGTCCCCTTCCAGGGGTGGACACCGGGGAGCTGTTTTTT; v_gene: TRBV19; d_gene: NA; j_gene: TRBJ2-2; abundance: NA
CDR3aa: CASSFSTGENSPLHF; CDR3nt: TGTGCCAGCAGCTTTTCGACAGGGGAAAACTCACCCCTCCACTTT; v_gene: TRBV7-6; d_gene: TRBD1; j_gene: TRBJ1-6; abundance: NA
CDR3aa: CASSLEDRTETQYF; CDR3nt: TGTGCCAGCAGCTTAGAGGACAGGACAGAGACCCAGTACTTC; v_gene: TRBV7-8; d_gene: TRBD1; j_gene: TRBJ2-5; abundance: NA
CDR3aa: CASRTAYSNQPQHF; CDR3nt: TGTGCCAGTAGAACCGCATATAGCAATCAGCCCCAGCATTTT; v_gene: TRBV19; d_gene: NA; j_gene: TRBJ1-5; abundance: NA
CDR3aa: CASTSLEDGYTF; CDR3nt: TGTGCCAGTACTAGCCTAGAGGATGGCTACACCTTC; v_gene: TRBV6-5; d_gene: NA; j_gene: TRBJ1-2; abundance: few
CDR3aa: CASSKDSLTPGASYNSPLHF; CDR3nt: TGTGCCAGCAGTAAAGACTCTCTTACACCAGGGGCGTCCTATAATTCACCCCTCCACTTT; v_gene: TRBV6-1; d_gene: NA; j_gene: TRBJ1-6; abundance: NA
CDR3aa: CASSSSDTQYF; CDR3nt: TGTGCCAGCAGCTCGTCAGATACGCAGTATTTT; v_gene: TRBV11-2; d_gene: NA; j_gene: TRBJ2-3; abundance: NA
CDR3aa: CASSQGQKSEAFF; CDR3nt: TGTGCCAGCAGCCAGGGACAGAAATCAGAAGCTTTCTTT; v_gene: TRBV7-3; d_gene: TRBD1; j_gene: TRBJ1-1; abundance: NA
CDR3aa: CASSGSYEQYF; CDR3nt: TGTGCCAGCAGTGGGTCCTACGAGCAGTACTTC; v_gene: TRBV2; d_gene: NA; j_gene: TRBJ2-7; abundance: few
CDR3aa: CAISVGSYNEQFF; CDR3nt: TGTGCCATCAGTGTGGGTAGCTACAATGAGCAGTTCTTC; v_gene: TRBV10-3; d_gene: NA; j_gene: TRBJ2-1; abundance: few